Following are 7 T cell receptor beta chains from one sample sequenced in a study of T cell clonality in common variable immunodeficiency (dated by TCRdb to between 2015 and 2016). Preparation of the library involved the immunoSEQ multiplex PCR assay. The clones in this table, taken by TCRdb from immuneACCESS, are in-frame only. Not every clone is retained; where verified, under half of the shortfall comes from an unresolved V gene, and the cause of the rest is unknown. There are some 50,000 clones in this sample, and none of them is a singleton. The ten largest clones add up to about 2% of the sample. Specimen: peripheral blood mononuclear cells. Receptors were obtained from a person between 18 and 70 years old in good health.

Many counts were recorded for this clone. Coverage ceases 3 residues before the CDR3 finishes, and the germline J gene fills in the end. The chain carries TRBV6-2 or TRBV6-3 and TRBJ2-7, with TRBD2 matching over 11 bases. Germline V gene lookup returns CDR1 MNHEY and CDR2 SVGEGT. CDR3 length: 17 amino acids. The V segment lost 3 bases and the J segment 2 bases; nucleotides outside the gene matches: 9. CDR3 sequence reads: CASSYGITSGSAYEQYF. The CDR3 DNA, read in part, is TGTGCCAGCAGTTATGGCATAACTAGCGGGAGCGCCTACGAG.

This clone was seen ten or more times. The sequenced fragment ends 3 residues before the CDR3 boundary, so the rest is inferred from the germline J gene. The chain joins TRBV6-2 or TRBV6-3 to TRBJ2-1, with 13 bases matching TRBD2. This CDR3 is 16 amino acids long. CDR1 and CDR2 (germline): MNHEY, SVGEGT. V was clipped by 2 bases and J by 7 bases; unmatched bases: 5. CDR3 bases read: TGTGCCAGCAGTTACAAAGGACTAGCGGGAGTTAATGAG. Translating gives CASSYKGLAGVNE. The complete CDR3 protein is CASSYKGLAGVNEQFF.

The sequenced part of the CDR3 DNA is TGTGCCAGCAGCTTAAGAGAGGGGTATAGTGAAAAA. Protein sequence: CASSLREGYSEK. The full CDR3 sequence reads CASSLREGYSEKLFF. The chain joins TRBV7-9 to TRBJ1-4, with D tentatively TRBD1 (5 bases). From the germline J gene comes the end of the CDR3, since the read stops 3 residues before it. CDR1 and CDR2 from the germline V gene are SEHNR and FQNEAQ (reference sequence). There are 15 residues in the CDR3. V lost 2 bases to trimming and J lost 7 bases, with 14 bases between them.

This clone was seen many times. The read ends 3 residues before the CDR3 terminus; that terminus is restored from the germline J gene. This chain uses TRBV5-1 with TRBJ2-3, with 11 bases matching TRBD2. V lost 0 bases, J lost 2 bases, and 8 bases stayed unmatched. Looked up from germline, CDR1 is SGHRS and CDR2 is YFSETQ. The CDR3 has 18 residues. CDR3: CASSLAAVAGGYTDTQYF. The sequenced CDR3 bases are TGCGCCAGCAGCTTGGCGGCGGTAGCGGGAGGGTACACAGATACG.

In the case of this clone: The read terminates 3 residues ahead of where the CDR3 ends, so the germline J gene completes it. The chain combines TRBV7-2 with TRBJ2-2; 7 bases agree with TRBD1. Germline V gives CDR1 SGHTA, CDR2 FQGNSA. The length of the CDR3 is 15 residues. The trim removed 4 bases at V and 5 bases at J, leaving 7 bases unmatched. CDR3 DNA (partial): TGTGCCAGCAGCTCAAGGGCAGGGGGAACCGGGGAG. This sequence encodes CASSSRAGGTGE. The entire CDR3 sequence reads CASSSRAGGTGELFF.

This clone has at least ten counts. From the germline J gene comes the end of the CDR3, since the read stops 3 residues before it. This chain links TRBV29-1 with TRBJ1-1; TRBD1 might be the D (5 bases). The CDR3 runs to 14 residues. Germline V gene sequence: CDR1 SQVTM, CDR2 ANQGSEA. V was shortened by 1 base and J by 5 bases, with 14 bases between the two germline ends. Here the CDR3 reads CSVEVVGQGTEAFF. Partial CDR3 DNA: TGCAGCGTTGAAGTGGTGGGGCAGGGAACTGAA.

Points on this clone: The missing CDR3 end, 3 residues past where the read stops, is filled in from the germline J gene. This rearrangement joins TRBV5-6 to TRBJ2-3, with a weak D call TRBD1 (5 bases). The CDR3 runs 13 residues. Germline CDR1 and CDR2: SGHDT and YYEEEE. Trimming stripped 4 bases from V and 5 bases from J, with 11 bases between. The CDR3 loop reads CASSLIQGDTQYF. The part of the CDR3 DNA that was read is TGTGCCAGCAGCCTGATTCAGGGAGATACG.